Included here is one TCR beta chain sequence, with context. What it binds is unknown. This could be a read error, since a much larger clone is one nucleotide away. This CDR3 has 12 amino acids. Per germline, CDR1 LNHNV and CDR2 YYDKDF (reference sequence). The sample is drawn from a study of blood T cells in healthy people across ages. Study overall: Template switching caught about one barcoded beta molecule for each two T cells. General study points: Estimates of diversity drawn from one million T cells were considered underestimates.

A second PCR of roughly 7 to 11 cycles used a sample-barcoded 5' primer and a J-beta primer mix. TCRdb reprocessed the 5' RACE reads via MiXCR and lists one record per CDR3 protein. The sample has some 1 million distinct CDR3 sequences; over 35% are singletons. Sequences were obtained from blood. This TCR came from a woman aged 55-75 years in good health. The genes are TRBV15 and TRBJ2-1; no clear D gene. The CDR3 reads CATNRDWSTKFF. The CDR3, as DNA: TGTGCCACCAACAGAGATTGGTCCACGAAGTTCTTC.